These 21 T cell receptor beta chains came from one sample sequenced in a study of blood T cell repertoires in COVID-19. The table came from immunoSEQ multiplex PCR; TCRdb's copy has only in-frame clones and leaves some out. This table has 270,000 or so clones, 65% to 90% appearing once. Sequencing input: peripheral blood. These receptors were taken from a human donor in a cohort sampled during active COVID-19.

The gene calls are TRBV7-8 and TRBJ2-1, with TRBD2 as a possible D gene (6 bases). CDR1 and CDR2 (germline): SGHVS, FQNEAQ. V was shortened by 7 bases and J by 0 bases, with 7 bases between the two germline ends. CDR3 length: 13 residues. CDR3 sequence: CASIADSYNEQFF. The CDR3 bases are TGTGCCAGCATAGCGGACTCCTACAATGAGCAGTTCTTC.

This chain links TRBV12-5 with TRBJ2-3, with 14 bases identical to TRBD2. There are 20 residues in the CDR3. Trimming cost V 1 base and J 2 bases; bases outside gene matches: 11. CDR1 LGHNT and CDR2 FRNRAP come from the germline V gene. CDR3 loop: CASGLAPTSGRAIITDTQYF. The CDR3 DNA follows: TGTGCTAGTGGTTTGGCACCGACTAGCGGGAGGGCCATTATCACAGATACGCAGTATTTT.

This clone was detected only a few times. The rearrangement uses TRBV18 and TRBJ1-1, with D perhaps matching TRBD1 (6 bases). Germline V CDR1 and CDR2: KGHSH, LQKENI. Trimming pared 5 bases from V and 4 bases from J, leaving 17 bases between. CDR3 length equals 15 residues. CDR3 sequence: CASSVNSGEGTEAFF. CDR3 in DNA: TGTGCCAGCTCAGTCAATTCAGGGGAAGGCACTGAAGCTTTCTTT.

CDR3 in amino acids: CASSEPTPTARAFF. CDR3 sequence (DNA): TGTGCCAGCAGCGAACCGACCCCCACGGCTAGGGCTTTCTTT. The chain employs TRBV9 and TRBJ1-1; D call uncertain. V was clipped by 3 bases and J by 11 bases, with 20 bases between them. This CDR3 has 14 amino acids. Germline V lookup: CDR1 SGDLS, CDR2 YYNGEE.

This sequence joins TRBV2 and TRBJ2-3, with 10 bases lining up with TRBD2. The V and J ends lost 7 bases and 5 bases, in that order; junction bases with no gene match: 9. CDR1 SNHLY and CDR2 FYNNEI come from the germline V gene. The CDR3 length is 15 residues. In nucleotides, the CDR3 is TGTGCCAGCACACCCCTAGCGGGAGTCGGAGATACGCAGTATTTT. This gives the protein CASTPLAGVGDTQYF.

This chain links TRBV3-1 (or the pseudogene TRBV3-2) with TRBJ2-2; tentatively, D is TRBD1 (6 bases). Germline CDR1 LGHDT, CDR2 YNNKEL (reference sequence). The CDR3 sequence is 13 residues long. The ends were cut back, 7 bases at V and 6 bases at J, with 12 bases in the middle. The DNA for the CDR3 is TGTGCCAGCATGGGACACTCACCCGGGGAGCTGTTTTTT. This codes for CASMGHSPGELFF.

The V call is TRBV4-1, the J call TRBJ2-7, with TRBD2 as a possible D gene (6 bases). In germline, CDR1 is MGHRA, CDR2 YSYEKL. V lost 1 base and J 4 bases, leaving 8 bases between the germline ends. The CDR3 contains 13 residues. Here the CDR3 reads CASSQASEYEQYF. The CDR3 DNA sequence: TGCGCCAGCAGCCAAGCTAGCGAGTACGAGCAGTACTTC.

This clone turned up a few times. The chain couples TRBV19 to TRBJ1-1; unclear D gene. Germline-derived CDR1 and CDR2 are LNHDA and SQIVND (reference sequence). Deletions cut 4 bases from V and 8 bases from J, with 14 bases between. CDR3 length: 13 residues. This CDR3 reads CASSKDVAGEAFF. The CDR3 DNA follows: TGTGCCAGTAGTAAGGACGTAGCGGGGGAAGCTTTCTTT.

This clone was counted once. The chain carries TRBV7-2 and TRBJ1-2; D possibly corresponds to TRBD1 (6 bases). The CDR3 loop spans 15 amino acids. V was cut by 5 bases and J by 2 bases, with 15 bases left in between. CDR1 and CDR2 (germline): SGHTA, FQGNSA. The CDR3 is CASSRSTGPNYGYTF. CDR3 coding DNA: TGTGCCAGCAGCCGCTCGACAGGCCCAAACTATGGCTACACCTTC.

The gene calls are TRBV19 and TRBJ2-1, with 9 bases that match TRBD1. With 4 bases clipped from V and 6 bases from J, the junction kept 7 bases outside the gene matches. This CDR3 comprises 15 residues. The germline V gene encodes CDR1 LNHDA and CDR2 SQIVND (reference sequence). Written as DNA, the CDR3 is TGTGCCAGTAGTACCGGGGACAGGGCTAGCAATGAGCAGTTCTTC. As protein: CASSTGDRASNEQFF. The variable domain in full, with the rest retrieved from reference TRBV19 and TRBJ2-1, is DGGITQSPKYLFRKEGQNVTLSCEQNLNHDAMYWYRQDPGQGLRLIYYSQIVNDFQKGDIAEGYSVSREKKESFPLTVTSAQKNPTAFYLCASSTGDRASNEQFFGPGTRLTVL.

This clone has just one count. The chain has TRBV19 and TRBJ2-1, with 7 bases lining up with TRBD2. Germline loops: CDR1 LNHDA, CDR2 SQIVND (reference sequence). V lost 10 bases to trimming and J lost 4 bases; unmatched junction nucleotides: 10. The CDR3 loop spans 14 amino acids. The CDR3 reads CATKGGSDYNEQFF. CDR3 in DNA: TGTGCCACCAAGGGCGGGAGTGATTACAATGAGCAGTTCTTC.

V usage is TRBV7-9 and J usage is TRBJ1-1, with D unresolved. Germline CDR1 and CDR2: SEHNR and FQNEAQ (reference sequence). The CDR3 runs 15 residues. V lost 5 bases to trimming and J lost 10 bases, with 23 bases between them. CDR3 in DNA: TGTGCCAGCAGCACACGAGTAGGAGAGACGGCGTCAGCTTTCTTT. Amino acids: CASSTRVGETASAFF.

Comments on this clone: Other DNA sequences in this sample translate to the same CDR3. The gene calls are TRBV20-1 and TRBJ2-3; TRBD2 is a possible D gene (5 bases). Deletions cut 2 bases from V and 6 bases from J, with 6 bases between. The CDR3 is made up of 11 amino acids. CDR1 is DFQATT, CDR2 SNEGSKA, per germline (reference sequence). CDR3 coding DNA: TGCAGTGCTAGACGCGGGGATACGCAGTATTTT. It is translated as CSARRGDTQYF.

The V call is TRBV6-6, the J call TRBJ1-5; D might be TRBD1 (5 bases). CDR1 is MNHNY and CDR2 is SVGAGI in the germline V gene (reference sequence). Trimming cost V 5 bases and J 0 bases, with 11 bases left between them. CDR3 length: 15 residues. DNA of the CDR3: TGTGCCAGCAGTATACGGAGGGGTAGCAATCAGCCCCAGCATTTT. Residues: CASSIRRGSNQPQHF.

This chain connects TRBV4-1 to TRBJ2-7, with 11 bases aligning to TRBD1. Per germline, CDR1 MGHRA and CDR2 YSYEKL. This CDR3 comprises 16 residues. The trim removed 0 bases at V and 2 bases at J, leaving 3 bases unmatched. The CDR3 region is CASSQDGDRGTYEQYF. Here the CDR3 DNA reads TGCGCCAGCAGCCAAGACGGGGACAGGGGGACCTACGAGCAGTACTTC.

This clone was detected once. The V gene is TRBV7-9, the J gene TRBJ1-1; no reliable D call. Germline CDR1 is SEHNR and CDR2 is FQNEAQ (reference sequence). The CDR3 covers 14 residues. Between the trimmed V and J ends, which lost 0 bases and 7 bases, there was a span of 12 bases. The CDR3 spells CASSLAAQKFEAFF. The DNA of the CDR3 is TGTGCCAGCAGCTTAGCGGCACAGAAGTTTGAAGCTTTCTTT. The full variable domain, its missing parts supplied by reference TRBV7-9 and TRBJ1-1, is DTGVSQNPRHKITKRGQNVTFRCDPISEHNRLYWYRQTLGQGPEFLTYFQNEAQLEKSRLLSDRFSAERPKGSFSTLEIQRTEQGDSAMYLCASSLAAQKFEAFFGQGTRLTVV.

The genes are TRBV28 and TRBJ2-7; D possibly corresponds to TRBD2 (5 bases). Trimming removed 6 bases at V and 4 bases at J, with 10 bases between. The CDR3 extends over 12 amino acids. CDR1 is MDHEN and CDR2 is SYDVKM in the germline V gene. The CDR3 bases are TGTGCCAGCAGGGACTCAAAGTACGAGCAGTACTTC. Translating it yields CASRDSKYEQYF.

This rearrangement joins TRBV3-1 (or the pseudogene TRBV3-2) to TRBJ2-5, with TRBD1 as a possible D gene (6 bases). Germline CDR1 LGHDT, CDR2 YNNKEL (reference sequence). The CDR3 is made up of 13 amino acids. V was clipped by 10 bases and J by 5 bases, with 17 bases between them. The CDR3, as DNA: TGTGCCACCCAACAGGGTGGGGAGGAGACCCAGTACTTC. Translating it yields CATQQGGEETQYF.

The rearrangement links TRBV27 to TRBJ1-4; TRBD1 matches at 8 bases. The CDR3 contains 14 residues. The germline gives CDR1 MNHEY, CDR2 SMNVEV (reference sequence). Trimming removed 6 bases from V and 10 bases from J; junction bases left unmatched: 10. The CDR3 sequence is CASRAGTGGRKLFF. The CDR3 DNA sequence: TGTGCCAGCAGAGCCGGGACAGGAGGGCGAAAACTGTTTTTT.

This chain links TRBV18 with TRBJ2-3; weak D call: TRBD2 (6 bases). This CDR3 is 14 amino acids long. Germline lookup yields CDR1 KGHSH and CDR2 LQKENI. V shed 3 bases and J shed 1 base, with 8 bases lying between them. Written as DNA, the CDR3 is TGTGCCAGCTCACCCGGGGGAGGCACAGATACGCAGTATTTT. This sequence encodes CASSPGGGTDTQYF.

The rearrangement joins TRBV28 to TRBJ1-4, with D possibly being TRBD1 (5 bases). Germline V gene lookup returns CDR1 MDHEN and CDR2 SYDVKM. The V end lost 2 bases, the J end lost 6 bases, and 10 bases lay between the germline ends. The CDR3 has 14 residues. CDR3 in amino acids: CASSLASGDEKLFF. The CDR3 coding sequence is TGTGCCAGCAGTTTAGCCTCGGGGGATGAAAAACTGTTTTTT.